This T cell receptor (beta chain) was profiled in a study of blood T cell repertoires in COVID-19. TCRdb's copy holds only in-frame clones and misses some; the assay was immunoSEQ multiplex PCR. Among under 400,000 clones, about 90% were seen once, and the ten largest hold approximately 1%. The CDR3 spans 16 residues. Trimming pared 0 bases from V and 4 bases from J, leaving 11 bases between. CDR1 and CDR2 from the germline V gene are SGHRS and YFSETQ. The TCR was taken from a woman aged 25 to 39 who had been exposed to COVID-19. V is TRBV5-1 and J is TRBJ1-6; a weak D match, TRBD1 (5 bases). Material for sequencing was PBMCs or T cells enriched from blood (not recorded which). CDR3 coding DNA: TGCGCCAGCAGCTTGGTTGGGGCTCGGTATAATTCACCCCTCCACTTT. Residues: CASSLVGARYNSPLHF.